Listed below are T cell receptor beta chains from one sample, sequenced in a study of T cell responses to AZD1222 COVID-19 vaccine. Some clones are missing from TCRdb's copy, which holds only in-frame ones; the method was immunoSEQ multiplex PCR. The sample shows 95,000 to 150,000 clones, about 91% of them seen only once. Material: peripheral blood, obtained on day 0 of AZD1222 vaccination. The source of these receptors is an adult in good health. Both conserved end residues are part of each CDR3. D genes are given only for firm matches. Only some rows state a clone size, as once, few, many or a class for expanded clones.

>TRBJ2-4|TRBD2|TRBV13|.
TGTGCCAGCCTCCGGTGGGCTAGCGGGGCCAAAAACATTCAGTACTTC
CASLRWASGAKNIQYF
>TRBJ1-1|.|TRBV12-3/TRBV12-4|.
TGTGCCAGCAGTTTAGAGAGGGGGACTGAAGCTTTCTTT
CASSLERGTEAFF
>TRBJ2-1|.|TRBV18|.
TGTGCCAGCTCACCAAATACCTACAATGAGCAGTTCTTC
CASSPNTYNEQFF
>TRBJ1-2|TRBD1|TRBV10-3|.
TGTGCCATCAGTGAGGCCGAGGGACAGAACAACTATGGCTACACCTTC
CAISEAEGQNNYGYTF
>TRBJ1-1|.|TRBV2|.
TGTGCCAGCAGTGAAGCTCGGGGGGCTGAAGCTTTCTTT
CASSEARGAEAFF
>TRBJ2-7|.|TRBV28|.
TGTGCCAGCAGTTTATTTTACGAGCAGTACTTC
CASSLFYEQYF
>TRBJ1-2|.|TRBV18|.
TGTGCCAGCTCAGCGGAACACAGTTATGGCTACACCTTC
CASSAEHSYGYTF
>TRBJ2-7|.|TRBV6-2/TRBV6-3|.
TGTGCCAGCAGTTACGCGTACGAGCAGTACTTC
CASSYAYEQYF
>TRBJ1-1|.|TRBV15|.
TGTGCCACCACGTTCGGGATTGACACTGAAGCTTTCTTT
CATTFGIDTEAFF
>TRBJ2-7|.|TRBV2|.
TGTGCCAGCAGTGCGACGTACGCCTACGAGCAGTACTTC
CASSATYAYEQYF
>TRBJ2-3|.|TRBV2|.
TGTGCCAGCAGCTACGACGTCACAGATACGCAGTATTTT
CASSYDVTDTQYF
>TRBJ1-4|.|TRBV6-5|.
TGTGCCAGCAGTTACGGGGGAACTAATGAAAAACTGTTTTTT
CASSYGGTNEKLFF
>TRBJ2-5|.|TRBV20-1|.
TGCAGTGCTAGTCGGACTGACGAGACCCAGTACTTC
CSASRTDETQYF
>TRBJ1-2|TRBD1|TRBV2|.
TGTGCCAGCAGCCAACTCAACAGGGGGCTGGACACCTTC
CASSQLNRGLDTF
>TRBJ2-5|TRBD2|TRBV5-8|.
TGTGCCAGCAGCAACGGACTAGCGGGGGGACAAGAGACCCAGTACTTC
CASSNGLAGGQETQYF
>TRBJ2-1|.|TRBV5-8|.
TGTGCCAGCAGCCAGACAGGCTACAATGAGCAGTTCTTC
CASSQTGYNEQFF
>TRBJ2-5|.|TRBV6-2/TRBV6-3|.
TGTGCCAGCAGTTACCGGCGGGGCGGAACGGAAGAGACCCAGTACTTC
CASSYRRGGTEETQYF
>TRBJ1-1|.|TRBV10-3|.
TGTGCCATCAGTGACCGTGACCGTGGCACTGAAGCTTTCTTT
CAISDRDRGTEAFF
>TRBJ2-5|.|TRBV21-1|.
TGTGCCAGCAGCAAATCTAGCGGGGGGGAAGAGACCCAGTACTTC
CASSKSSGGEETQYF
>TRBJ1-3|.|TRBV29-1|.
TGCAGCGTTGTACAGGGAAACACCATATATTTT
CSVVQGNTIYF
>TRBJ2-7|TRBD2|TRBV6-5|.
TGTGCCAGCAGGAGTAGCGGGGGGGCGGGATACGAGCAGTACTTC
CASRSSGGAGYEQYF
>TRBJ1-4|TRBD1|TRBV5-4|.
TGTGCCAGCAGTCCCGGGACAGATAATGAAAAACTGTTTTTT
CASSPGTDNEKLFF
>TRBJ2-5|.|TRBV5-1|.
TGCGCCAGCAGTGTCCGGGGTGCAGACCAAGAGACCCAGTACTTC
CASSVRGADQETQYF
>TRBJ1-2|.|TRBV5-4|few
TGTGCCAGCAGCTTGGCTCTGTCAGCTAACTATGGCTACACCTTC
CASSLALSANYGYTF
>TRBJ1-5|TRBD1|TRBV28|.
TGTGCCAGCAGTTTAAATTTGAGACAGGGGGCAGAGAATCAGCCCCAGCATTTT
CASSLNLRQGAENQPQHF
>TRBJ1-2|.|TRBV27|.
TGTGCCAGCGATTCCGGGTCGGGTACGTCTAACTATGGCTACACCTTC
CASDSGSGTSNYGYTF
>TRBJ1-2|TRBD1|TRBV19|.
TGTGCCAGTAGGATGGACAGGGTTGACTATGGCTACACCTTC
CASRMDRVDYGYTF
>TRBJ1-1|TRBD1|TRBV29-1|.
TGCAGCGTCCTCTGGGGACAGGGAAAAGCTTTCTTT
CSVLWGQGKAFF
>TRBJ2-5|.|TRBV6-2/TRBV6-3|.
TGTGCCAGCAGTTATTGGGCTAGCGATGAGACCCAGTACTTC
CASSYWASDETQYF
>TRBJ1-1|.|TRBV6-5|.
TGTGCCAGCAGCCGGGGGGGGACTGAAGCTTTCTTT
CASSRGGTEAFF
>TRBJ2-5|.|TRBV5-1|once
TGCGCCAGCAGCCCCCTGGGCCATGGGGAGACCCAGTACTTC
CASSPLGHGETQYF
>TRBJ1-6|.|TRBV21-1|.
TGTGCCAGCAGCCGTCGGGGAGTGCGCGTAGGAAATTCACCCCTCCACTTT
CASSRRGVRVGNSPLHF
>TRBJ2-4|.|TRBV13|.
TGTGCCAGCAGCTTAGTATCCGCCAAAAACATTCAGTACTTC
CASSLVSAKNIQYF
>TRBJ1-2|.|TRBV12-3/TRBV12-4|.
TGTGCCAGCAGTTTAAGAGGGTACGGCTACACCTTC
CASSLRGYGYTF
>TRBJ2-3|TRBD2|TRBV19|once
TGTGCCAGTAGTATCAGCGGGGGGGCCCAAGATACGCAGTATTTT
CASSISGGAQDTQYF
>TRBJ1-5|TRBD1|TRBV27|few
TGTGCCAGCACTTCTCTGAGTTTTGCAGGGGGCCTTGGGGAGGACAATCAGCCCCAGCATTTT
CASTSLSFAGGLGEDNQPQHF
>TRBJ1-4|TRBD1|TRBV9|.
TGTGCCAGCAGCGTAGAGATGACAGGGCCGAGGAAAAAACTGTTTTTT
CASSVEMTGPRKKLFF
>TRBJ1-2|TRBD1|TRBV5-5|.
TGTGCCAGCAGCTTGGGGCGGGACAGCTCTGGCTACACCTTC
CASSLGRDSSGYTF
>TRBJ2-3|.|TRBV7-3|.
TGTGCCAGCAGCTTAGGGCCGACAGCCCCCACGCAGTATTTT
CASSLGPTAPTQYF
>TRBJ2-5|TRBD2|TRBV5-1|.
TGCGCCAGCAGCTTGATGCCGGGGGGTGAGACCCAGTACTTC
CASSLMPGGETQYF
>TRBJ2-6|.|TRBV5-5|.
TGTGCCAGCAGCCGCCCTGGGGCCAACGTCCTGACTTTC
CASSRPGANVLTF